The text below deals with one T cell receptor (beta chain). Use of 60 Vbeta and 13 Jbeta primers characterized the PCR. Profiled with immunoSEQ multiplex PCR; TCRdb holds only in-frame clones, not every one. The sample yields over 110,000 clones, 80% seen once. The V and J ends lost 3 bases and 4 bases, in that order; junction bases with no gene match: 0. Germline CDR1 is SGHAT and CDR2 is FQNNGV. The CDR3 has 12 amino acids. This sample was included in a study of cytomegalovirus exposure and HLA in healthy donors. The chain links TRBV11-2 to TRBJ2-7, with TRBD1 identical over 7 bases. Specimen: PBMCs. This clonotype was sampled from a man in his forties in good health and CMV-seronegative. The CDR3 DNA sequence: TGTGCCAGCAGCTTGGGACAGTACGAGCAGTACTTC. Protein sequence: CASSLGQYEQYF.